The clone carrying this TCR beta chain was recorded at least ten times. Its antigen is unidentified. TCRdb recomputed calls from the reads with MiXCR, one row per CDR3 protein. Of 100,000 to 150,000 distinct CDR3 sequences in the sample, roughly 8.2% were seen once. The data are from a study of T cell repertoires in cytomegalovirus infection. Study overall: Public signatures in TCR beta pointed to CMV infection and matching HLA type.

Study-level results: The study found HLA-C-restricted CMV-specific TCR beta clonotypes dominating the ex vivo response.

The sample was PBMCs. The TCR sequence derives from a human donor in good health (CMV status not recorded). Some clones in this sample may be carry-over from other donors' samples.

The CDR3 loop is CSVEADLGRQETQYF. In nucleotides, the CDR3 is TGCAGCGTTGAAGCGGACTTAGGAAGGCAAGAGACCCAGTACTTC. This chain connects TRBV29-1 to TRBJ2-5; D might be TRBD2 (5 bases). The V and J ends lost 1 base and 2 bases respectively, with 14 bases between them. The germline gives CDR1 SQVTM, CDR2 ANQGSEA. The CDR3 sequence is 15 residues long.